This TCR beta chain derives from a study of post-analysis software for immune sequencing data. Study-wide points: A handful of TRBV segments occurring more often in patients than controls included TRBV5-6, TRBV5-1 and TRBV20-1.

As concerns this clonotype: Its antigen is as yet unknown.

The TCR beta cDNA libraries contained unique molecular identifiers. About 500,000 cDNA molecules were obtained per 1 to 10 million input T cells. TCRdb itself ran the PCR reads through MiXCR, one entry per CDR3 protein. The sample gives roughly 580,000 distinct CDR3 sequences, 44% of which show up once; approximately 1.7% is in the top ten. There are 15 residues in the CDR3. V was trimmed by 3 bases and J by 1 base, leaving 13 bases between them. From germline, CDR1 is SGHRS and CDR2 YFSETQ. Sequenced: blood. The clonotype comes from a girl aged 10-17 years with multiple sclerosis. The chain is built from TRBV5-1 and TRBJ1-2, with D maybe TRBD1 (5 bases). The CDR3 coding sequence is TGCGCCAGCAGCTCCGGGACGGGGGTTAACTATGGCTACACCTTC. This encodes CASSSGTGVNYGYTF.